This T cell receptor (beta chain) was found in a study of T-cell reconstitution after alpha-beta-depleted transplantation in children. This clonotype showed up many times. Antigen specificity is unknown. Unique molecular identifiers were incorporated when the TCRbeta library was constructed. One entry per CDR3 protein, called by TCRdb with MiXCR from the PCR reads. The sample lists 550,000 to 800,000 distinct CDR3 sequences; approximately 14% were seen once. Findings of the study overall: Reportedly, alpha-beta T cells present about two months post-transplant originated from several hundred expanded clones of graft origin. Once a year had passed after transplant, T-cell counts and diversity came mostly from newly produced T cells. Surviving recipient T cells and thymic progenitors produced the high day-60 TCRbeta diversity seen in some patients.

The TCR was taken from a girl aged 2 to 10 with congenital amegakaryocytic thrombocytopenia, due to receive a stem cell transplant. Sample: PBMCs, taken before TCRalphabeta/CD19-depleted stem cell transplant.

The CDR3 nucleotides are TGTGCCAGCAGTTCGTGGGCTAGCGGACCCACAGATACGCAGTATTTT. Translating it yields CASSSWASGPTDTQYF. The chain combines TRBV7-2 with TRBJ2-3; 7 positions agree with TRBD2. V trimming: 6 bases; J trimming: 2 bases; junction bases outside the gene matches: 11. This CDR3 spans 16 amino acids. Germline V gene lookup returns CDR1 SGHTA and CDR2 FQGNSA.